This is a list of T cell receptor beta chains from one sample in a study of T cell repertoires in cytomegalovirus infection. Their antigen targets remain unknown. MiXCR, applied by TCRdb to the reads, yields one record per CDR3 protein. The data hold 45,000 to 60,000 distinct CDR3 sequences, with about a fifth observed a single time. The source was CD8+ T cells from cultured PBMCs, collected from culture after CMV antigen stimulation. Receptors originate from a human donor in good health (CMV status not recorded). Some clones in this sample may be carry-over from other donors' samples. The conserved cysteine and the conserved F or W are not part of the CDR3 here. The order of the fields is V gene, clone size, CDR3 protein. Clone size is not always given. Where it is, it says once, few, many or a class for expanded clones.

TRBV19,.,ASSIGTGIYQPQH
TRBV19,few,ASSMGITEAF
TRBV7-8,many,ASSLRQGSNQPQH
TRBV7-9,few,ASSLASGIWEQY
TRBV7-2,many,ASSLVSGGSSYEQY
TRBV12-3/TRBV12-4,few,ASSTRPAGGGTEAF
TRBV6-4,.,ASSDTRTSRYNEQF
TRBV9,.,ASSKGGVHTYEQY
TRBV7-2,.,ASRNSYSEAF
TRBV9,many,ASSPPGPANEKLF
TRBV7-2,few,ASSGGPRGFTEAF
TRBV4-3,few,ASSQDFDRLKNIQY
TRBV7-2,few,GIGGGNTGELF
TRBV7-2,.,ASSFRLSGAYEQY
TRBV12-3/TRBV12-4,.,ASSATGGIQPQH
TRBV7-2,.,ASSLVPGNEQF
TRBV7-6,few,ASSPYEAGHDYNEQF
TRBV27,.,ASTLAFPYNEQF